One and the same sample provided the 13 T cell receptor beta chains below, sequenced in a study of T cells after yellow fever vaccination. In TCRdb, the 5' RACE reads were re-called with MiXCR into one record per CDR3 protein. Seen here are around 350,000 distinct CDR3 sequences, 6.2% observed once, and the top ten hold 14% to 15%. This specimen was PBMCs, taken 5 days after the yellow fever booster vaccination. Source of these receptors: a young man who received the YFV17D yellow fever vaccine.

This clonotype was detected only a few times. The V gene is TRBV20-1, the J gene TRBJ2-1; 9 nucleotides agree with TRBD2. Germline V gives CDR1 DFQATT, CDR2 SNEGSKA (reference sequence). V lost 5 bases, J lost 5 bases, and 10 bases stayed unmatched. The CDR3 has 15 amino acids. The CDR3 spells CSAPRREGWNNEQFF. Here the CDR3 DNA reads TGCAGTGCTCCTCGGCGGGAGGGATGGAACAATGAGCAGTTCTTC.

The J gene is TRBJ2-3, the V gene TRBV5-4; D uncertain. V lost 0 bases, J lost 2 bases, and 10 bases lay in between. Per the germline V gene, CDR1 is SGHNT and CDR2 is YYREEE (reference sequence). This CDR3 is 15 amino acids long. The CDR3 is CASSLGQANTDTQYF. In nucleotides, the CDR3 is TGTGCCAGCAGCTTGGGGCAGGCTAACACAGATACGCAGTATTTT.

This clonotype showed up just a few times. The chain recombines TRBV4-3 with TRBJ2-2, with 13 positions matching TRBD2. The CDR3 covers 16 residues. Germline trimming cut 5 bases from V and 6 bases from J; bases unmatched to any gene: 6. Germline-derived CDR1 and CDR2 are LGHNA and YSLEER. CDR3 amino acids: CASSVRLAGGPGELFF. Here the CDR3 DNA reads TGCGCCAGCAGCGTCCGACTAGCGGGAGGTCCCGGGGAGCTGTTTTTT.

V usage is TRBV28 and J usage is TRBJ2-1; unclear D gene. The CDR3 is made up of 15 amino acids. Germline loops: CDR1 MDHEN, CDR2 SYDVKM. Deletions cut 10 bases from V and 3 bases from J, with 19 bases between. In DNA, the CDR3 is TGTGCCACCCTCGAGACTTCAAGGCTCTACAATGAGCAGTTCTTC. Translated, it gives CATLETSRLYNEQFF.

The V call is TRBV20-1, the J call TRBJ2-1, with 8 bases that match TRBD2. V dropped 6 bases and J dropped 6; count of bases not matched to a gene: 10. This CDR3 has 14 amino acids. The germline CDR1 and CDR2 sequences are DFQATT and SNEGSKA (reference sequence). DNA of the CDR3: TGCAGTGCCTTCGGGGGGGTCCTCGGCAATGAGCAGTTCTTC. Its protein product is CSAFGGVLGNEQFF.

The chain joins TRBV7-9 to TRBJ1-1; no firm D call. V shed 5 bases and J shed 0 bases, with 13 bases lying between them. The CDR3 totals 15 residues. Looked up from germline, CDR1 is SEHNR and CDR2 is FQNEAQ (reference sequence). The CDR3 loop is CASSPVDGMNTEAFF. CDR3 coding DNA: TGTGCCAGCAGCCCCGTGGACGGAATGAACACTGAAGCTTTCTTT.

The chain has TRBV12-3 or TRBV12-4 and TRBJ2-4, with a weak D call TRBD2 (5 bases). With 4 bases removed from V and 6 bases from J, the gap between germline ends came to 13 bases. The CDR3 is 14 residues long. The DNA for the CDR3 is TGTGCCAGCAGTTCCGGTCTAGCAGGAAACATTCAGTACTTC. Translating it yields CASSSGLAGNIQYF.

The sample holds many counts of this clonotype. The gene calls are TRBV20-1 and TRBJ2-3; no definite D call. Germline V lookup: CDR1 DFQATT, CDR2 SNEGSKA (reference sequence). The germline V and J ends were trimmed by 4 bases and 4 bases, with 15 bases remaining between them. The CDR3 has 14 amino acids. For the CDR3, the DNA is TGCAGTGCTACGGCCGCAGGTGCTCCAGATACGCAGTATTTT. Translated, it gives CSATAAGAPDTQYF.

The sample holds a few counts of this clonotype. The chain has TRBV6-4 and TRBJ2-1, with TRBD1 matching over 9 bases. Losses at the gene ends were 4 bases for V and 2 bases for J; bases not matched to a gene: 6. The CDR3 runs to 16 residues. The germline gives CDR1 MRHNA, CDR2 SNTAGT. CDR3 region: CASSVGTGLTYNEQFF. The CDR3 DNA sequence: TGTGCCAGCAGTGTAGGGACAGGGCTGACCTACAATGAGCAGTTCTTC.

Only a few counts were recorded for this clonotype. CDR3 sequence (DNA): TGTGCCAGCTCACCAATCTTAAACGAGCAGTACTTC. Amino acid sequence: CASSPILNEQYF. The chain has TRBV18 and TRBJ2-7; D is ambiguous. The CDR3 is made up of 12 amino acids. Germline V gene lookup returns CDR1 KGHSH and CDR2 LQKENI. Trimming took 2 bases from V and 5 from J, leaving 7 bases between them.

This clonotype was detected many times. The chain joins TRBV5-1 to TRBJ1-2; tentatively, D is TRBD1 (6 bases). V was clipped by 2 bases and J by 1 base, with 9 bases between them. The CDR3 has 14 amino acids. The V gene's germline CDR1 is SGHRS and CDR2 YFSETQ. CDR3 in amino acids: CASSLTGNNYGYTF. The CDR3, as DNA: TGCGCCAGCAGCTTAACAGGGAATAACTATGGCTACACCTTC.

The table lists this clonotype with a few counts. This chain joins TRBV12-3 or TRBV12-4 and TRBJ2-5; D may match TRBD1 or TRBD2 (6 bases each). The ends were cut back, 5 bases at V and 0 bases at J, with 22 bases in the middle. This CDR3 contains 18 residues. As DNA, the CDR3 is TGTGCCAGCAGTCGGACAGTTGGAGGGGAATGGAACCAAGAGACCCAGTACTTC. Translation: CASSRTVGGEWNQETQYF.

This clonotype was seen a handful of times. The chain uses TRBV11-2 and TRBJ2-3; D assignment may be TRBD1 or TRBD2 (5 bases each). V was pared by 5 bases and J by 4 bases, with 16 bases between. The CDR3 has 15 residues. The V gene's germline CDR1 is SGHAT and CDR2 FQNNGV. CDR3 protein: CASSPILGTSDTQYF. In nucleotides, the CDR3 is TGTGCCAGCAGCCCTATTTTGGGGACCTCAGATACGCAGTATTTT.